Presented here are 2 T cell receptor beta chains from one specimen sequenced in a study of PD-1 blockade in classical Hodgkin lymphoma. The data were produced by immunoSEQ multiplex PCR, yet TCRdb's version contains in-frame clones alone and is incomplete. The table lists 50,000 to 65,000 clones, about 90% of them singletons. As to time point: cycle 4 day 1 (C4D1), after 6 weeks of nivolumab. Brentuximab vedotin exposure varied among the patients, all of whom had relapsed after autologous stem cell transplantation. Material: peripheral blood mononuclear cells (PBMCs), obtained before the fourth cycle of nivolumab. The receptors come from a human donor with classical Hodgkin lymphoma.

The genes are TRBV5-6 and TRBJ2-1; perhaps TRBD1 as D (5 bases). The CDR3 is 13 residues long. The germline V gene encodes CDR1 SGHDT and CDR2 YYEEEE. Trimming shortened V by 0 bases and J by 9 bases, and 10 bases separated the two germline ends. The chain's CDR3 is CASSLAGPLEQFF. The CDR3 coding sequence is TGTGCCAGCAGCTTGGCAGGGCCACTTGAGCAGTTCTTC.

The chain combines TRBV6-5 with TRBJ1-3; unclear D gene. Germline V gene lookup returns CDR1 MNHEY and CDR2 SVGAGI. Trimming removed 7 bases from V and 1 base from J, with 14 bases in between. The CDR3 runs to 15 residues. CDR3 nucleotides: TGTGCCAGCATCCCGGACGGCTCGTCTGGAAACACCATATATTTT. Translated: CASIPDGSSGNTIYF.